The rows below give T cell receptor beta chains drawn from one sample of a study of cytomegalovirus exposure and HLA in healthy donors. Clones were sequenced by immunoSEQ multiplex PCR, and TCRdb holds only the in-frame ones, with some missing. The sample contains about 140,000 clones, around three quarters of which appear only once. Specimen: PBMCs. Every receptor here comes from a woman in her thirties or forties in good health and CMV-seropositive. Both conserved end residues are part of each CDR3. Each record gives: CDR3 protein, CDR3 DNA, CDR3 length, D gene, V gene, clone size, J gene. D genes are given only for firm matches. Where a row states a size, it is once, few, many or the class of an expanded clone; other rows omit it.

CASSPSAGQETQYF	TGTGCCAGCTCACCATCGGCGGGACAAGAGACCCAGTACTTC	14	NA	TRBV18	NA	TRBJ2-5
CASSSKGLLMNTEAFF	TGTGCCAGCAGCTCAAAGGGACTGCTTATGAACACTGAAGCTTTCTTT	16	NA	TRBV7-9	NA	TRBJ1-1
CASSLASGGYEQYF	TGTGCCAGCAGCTTGGCTAGCGGGGGCTACGAGCAGTACTTC	14	TRBD2	TRBV14	NA	TRBJ2-7
CASRLSGRKENEQFF	TGTGCCAGCAGACTTAGCGGGAGGAAAGAGAATGAGCAGTTCTTC	15	TRBD2	TRBV27	NA	TRBJ2-1
CASSLLAGGGQETQYF	TGTGCCAGCAGCTTACTAGCGGGAGGAGGGCAAGAGACCCAGTACTTC	16	TRBD2	TRBV11-2	NA	TRBJ2-5
CASSPALAGGDEQFF	TGTGCCAGCTCACCTGCGCTAGCGGGAGGCGATGAGCAGTTCTTC	15	TRBD2	TRBV18	NA	TRBJ2-1
CASSPQVGGAAAGNEQYF	TGTGCCAGCTCACCACAAGTAGGGGGGGCCGCTGCTGGGAACGAGCAGTACTTC	18	NA	TRBV18	NA	TRBJ2-7
CASSATSATYNEQFF	TGTGCCAGCAGCGCGACTAGCGCGACTTACAATGAGCAGTTCTTC	15	TRBD2	TRBV9	few	TRBJ2-1
CASSLFSPTDTQYF	TGTGCCAGCAGCTTATTTAGTCCTACAGATACGCAGTATTTT	14	NA	TRBV13	once	TRBJ2-3
CASSQGTGGPFRSFEQYF	TGCGCCAGCAGCCAAGGGACGGGAGGGCCTTTTCGATCCTTCGAGCAGTACTTC	18	TRBD2	TRBV4-1	NA	TRBJ2-7
CASSRDPGEETQYF	TGCGCCAGCAGCCGAGACCCAGGGGAAGAGACCCAGTACTTC	14	NA	TRBV5-1	NA	TRBJ2-5
CASSPRTEKNIQYF	TGTGCCAGCAGCCCGAGGACAGAAAAAAACATTCAGTACTTC	14	NA	TRBV9	NA	TRBJ2-4
CASSQVQYTSEYTDTQYF	TGCGCCAGCAGTCAAGTGCAGTACACTAGCGAATACACAGATACGCAGTATTTT	18	TRBD2	TRBV23-1	few	TRBJ2-3
CASSSRASTENIQYF	TGTGCCAGCAGTTCCAGGGCTTCCACGGAAAACATTCAGTACTTC	15	NA	TRBV2	few	TRBJ2-4
CASSSLTGTSTEAFF	TGCGCCAGCAGCTCCTTAACCGGGACATCCACTGAAGCTTTCTTT	15	NA	TRBV5-1	NA	TRBJ1-1
CARSLGPGLAVDTQYF	TGTGCCAGAAGCTTGGGGCCGGGACTAGCAGTGGATACGCAGTATTTT	16	TRBD2	TRBV5-3	NA	TRBJ2-3
CASSETGTGLPGANVLTF	TGTGCCAGTAGCGAAACGGGGACAGGCCTCCCTGGGGCCAACGTCCTGACTTTC	18	TRBD1	TRBV19	NA	TRBJ2-6
CASSLAGGETQYF	TGTGCCAGCAGCTTAGCGGGGGGAGAGACCCAGTACTTC	13	NA	TRBV7-9	NA	TRBJ2-5
CASTGGGYNEQFF	TGTGCCAGCACGGGCGGGGGTTACAATGAGCAGTTCTTC	13	TRBD2	TRBV7-2	NA	TRBJ2-1
CASSSTGGGETQYF	TGTGCCAGCAGTTCGACAGGGGGAGGAGAGACCCAGTACTTC	14	TRBD1	TRBV6-5	NA	TRBJ2-5
CATSRGGQSSYEQYF	TGTGCCACCAGCAGAGGGGGACAGTCTTCCTACGAGCAGTACTTC	15	TRBD1	TRBV15	NA	TRBJ2-7
CASSWTSLGTGELFF	TGTGCCAGCAGCTGGACATCCTTAGGCACCGGGGAGCTGTTTTTT	15	NA	TRBV5-6	few	TRBJ2-2
CASSPTTGGRQPQHF	TGTGCCAGCTCACCAACTACAGGGGGGCGTCAGCCCCAGCATTTT	15	TRBD1	TRBV18	NA	TRBJ1-5
CASRKTWEEDTQYF	TGTGCCAGCAGGAAGACGTGGGAGGAAGATACGCAGTATTTT	14	NA	TRBV2	few	TRBJ2-3
CASSERDRGHEQYF	TGTGCCAGCAGTGAAAGGGACAGGGGACACGAGCAGTACTTC	14	TRBD1	TRBV6-5	NA	TRBJ2-7
CASSKQGRAGELFF	TGTGCCAGCAGCAAACAGGGTAGGGCCGGGGAGCTGTTTTTT	14	NA	TRBV2	NA	TRBJ2-2
CASNLLDGELFF	TGTGCCAGCAACTTGCTAGACGGGGAGCTGTTTTTT	12	NA	TRBV2	NA	TRBJ2-2